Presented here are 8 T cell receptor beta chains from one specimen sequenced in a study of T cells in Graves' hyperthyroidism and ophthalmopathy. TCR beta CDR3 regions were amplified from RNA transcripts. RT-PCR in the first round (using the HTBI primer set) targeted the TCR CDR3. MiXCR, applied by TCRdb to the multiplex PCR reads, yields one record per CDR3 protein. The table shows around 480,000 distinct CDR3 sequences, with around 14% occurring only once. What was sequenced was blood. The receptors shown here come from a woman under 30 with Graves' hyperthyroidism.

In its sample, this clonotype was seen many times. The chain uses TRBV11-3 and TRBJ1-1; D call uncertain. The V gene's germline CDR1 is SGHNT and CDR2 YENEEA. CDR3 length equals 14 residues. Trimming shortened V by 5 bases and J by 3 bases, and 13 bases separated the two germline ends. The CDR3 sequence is CASSRSGRDTEAFF. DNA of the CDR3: TGTGCCAGCAGCCGATCGGGGAGGGACACTGAAGCTTTCTTT.

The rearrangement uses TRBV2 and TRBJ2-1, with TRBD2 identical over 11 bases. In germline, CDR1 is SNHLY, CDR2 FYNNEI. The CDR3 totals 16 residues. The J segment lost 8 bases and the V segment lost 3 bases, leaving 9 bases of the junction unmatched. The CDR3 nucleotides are TGTGCCAGCAGTGACCGGCTAGCGGGAGGTGGCGATGAGCAGTTCTTC. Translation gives CASSDRLAGGGDEQFF.

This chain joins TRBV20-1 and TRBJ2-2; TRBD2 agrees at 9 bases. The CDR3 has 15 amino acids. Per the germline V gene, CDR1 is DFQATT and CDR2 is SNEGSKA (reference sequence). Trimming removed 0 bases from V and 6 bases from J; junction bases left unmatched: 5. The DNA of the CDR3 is TGCAGTGCTAGAGATTTAGCGGGAGACGCCGGGGAGCTGTTTTTT. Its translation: CSARDLAGDAGELFF.

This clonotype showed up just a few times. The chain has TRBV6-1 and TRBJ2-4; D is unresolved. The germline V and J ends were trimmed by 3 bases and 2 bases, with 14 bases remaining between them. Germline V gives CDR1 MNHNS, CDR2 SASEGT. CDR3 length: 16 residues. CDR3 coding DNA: TGTGCCAGCAGTGAGGGGAAGGGTGCCCCCAAAAACATTCAGTACTTC. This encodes CASSEGKGAPKNIQYF.

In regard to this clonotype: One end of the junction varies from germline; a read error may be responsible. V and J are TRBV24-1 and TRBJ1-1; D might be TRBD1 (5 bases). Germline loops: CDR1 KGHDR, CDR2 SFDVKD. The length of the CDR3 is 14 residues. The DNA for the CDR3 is TGTGCCACCAGTGATTGGGGGGAATTCACTGAAGCTCTCTTT. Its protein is CATSDWGEFTEALF.

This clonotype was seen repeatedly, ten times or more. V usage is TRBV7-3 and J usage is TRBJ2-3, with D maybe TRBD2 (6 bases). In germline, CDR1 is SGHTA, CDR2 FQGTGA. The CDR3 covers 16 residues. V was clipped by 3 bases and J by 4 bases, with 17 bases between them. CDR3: CASSFRDSRSADTQYF. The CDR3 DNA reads TGTGCCAGCAGCTTTCGGGACTCTCGGTCCGCAGATACGCAGTATTTT.

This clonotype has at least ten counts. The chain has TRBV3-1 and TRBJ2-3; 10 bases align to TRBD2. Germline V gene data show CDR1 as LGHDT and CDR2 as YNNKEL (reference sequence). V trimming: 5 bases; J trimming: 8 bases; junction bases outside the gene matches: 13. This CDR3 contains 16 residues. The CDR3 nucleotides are TGTGCCAGCAGCTCCCGACTAGCGGGCTGGGACCGTACGCAGTATTTT. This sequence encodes CASSSRLAGWDRTQYF.

CDR3 amino acids: CASSYQGANVLTF. DNA of the CDR3: TGTGCCAGCAGTTACCAGGGGGCCAACGTCCTGACTTTC. This chain uses TRBV6-6 with TRBJ2-6; D remains unclear. The CDR3 length is 13 residues. Trimming left V 2 bases short and J 4 bases short, with 3 bases between. Germline assignment: CDR1 MNHNY and CDR2 SVGAGI (reference sequence).